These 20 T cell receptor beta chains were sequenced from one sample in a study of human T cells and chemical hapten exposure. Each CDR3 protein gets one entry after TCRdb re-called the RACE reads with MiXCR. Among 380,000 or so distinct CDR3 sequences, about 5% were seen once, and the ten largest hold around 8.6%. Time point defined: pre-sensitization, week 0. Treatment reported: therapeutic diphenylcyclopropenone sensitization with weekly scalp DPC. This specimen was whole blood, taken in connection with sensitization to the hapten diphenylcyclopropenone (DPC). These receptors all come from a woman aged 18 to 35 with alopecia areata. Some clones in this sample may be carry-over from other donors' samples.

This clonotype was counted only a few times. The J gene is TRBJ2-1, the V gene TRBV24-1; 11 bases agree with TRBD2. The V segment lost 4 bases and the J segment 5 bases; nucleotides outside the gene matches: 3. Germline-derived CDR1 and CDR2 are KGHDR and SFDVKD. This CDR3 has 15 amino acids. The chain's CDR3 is CATSDSLAGDNEQFF. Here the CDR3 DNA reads TGTGCCACCAGTGACTCACTAGCGGGGGACAATGAGCAGTTCTTC.

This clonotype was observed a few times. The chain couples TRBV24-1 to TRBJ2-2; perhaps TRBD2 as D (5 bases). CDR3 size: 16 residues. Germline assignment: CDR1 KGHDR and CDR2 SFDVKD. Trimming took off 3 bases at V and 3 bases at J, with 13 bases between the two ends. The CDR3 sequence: CATSDPGVYDTGELFF. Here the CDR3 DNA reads TGTGCCACCAGTGATCCCGGGGTGTATGACACCGGGGAGCTGTTTTTT.

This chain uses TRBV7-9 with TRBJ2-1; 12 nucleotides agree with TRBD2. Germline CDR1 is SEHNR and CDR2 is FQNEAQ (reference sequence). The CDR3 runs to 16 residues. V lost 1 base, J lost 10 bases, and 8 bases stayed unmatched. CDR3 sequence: CASSLGPGLAGPEQFF. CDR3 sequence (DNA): TGTGCCAGCAGCTTAGGGCCGGGACTAGCGGGCCCGGAGCAGTTCTTC.

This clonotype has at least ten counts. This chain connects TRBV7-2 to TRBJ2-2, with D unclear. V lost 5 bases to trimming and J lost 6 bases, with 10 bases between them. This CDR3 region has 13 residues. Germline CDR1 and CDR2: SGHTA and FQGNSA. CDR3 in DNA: TGTGCCAGCAGCCCCTACCTGGCCGGGGAGCTGTTTTTT. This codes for CASSPYLAGELFF.

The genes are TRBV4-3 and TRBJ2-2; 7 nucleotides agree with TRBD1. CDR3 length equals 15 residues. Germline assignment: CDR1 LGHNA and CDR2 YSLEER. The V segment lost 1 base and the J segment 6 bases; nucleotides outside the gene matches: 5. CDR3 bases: TGCGCCAGCAGCCAAGTAAACAGGGGCGCCGGGGAGCTGTTTTTT. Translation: CASSQVNRGAGELFF.

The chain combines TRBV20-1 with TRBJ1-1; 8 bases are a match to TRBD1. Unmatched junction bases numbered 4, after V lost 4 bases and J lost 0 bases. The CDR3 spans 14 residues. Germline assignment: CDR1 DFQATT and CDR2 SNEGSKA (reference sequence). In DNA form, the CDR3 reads TGCAGTGCTACAGGGGGCGTAATGAACACTGAAGCTTTCTTT. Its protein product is CSATGGVMNTEAFF.

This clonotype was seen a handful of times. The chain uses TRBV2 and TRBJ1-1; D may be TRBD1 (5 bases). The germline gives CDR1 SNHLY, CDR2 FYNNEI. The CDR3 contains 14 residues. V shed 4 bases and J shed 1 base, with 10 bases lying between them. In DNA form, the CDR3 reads TGTGCCAGCAGTGTATACAGGTCGAACACTGAAGCTTTCTTT. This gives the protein CASSVYRSNTEAFF.

DNA for the CDR3: TGTGCCAGCAGCTGGGGCGCAGATACGCAGTATTTT. Translating it yields CASSWGADTQYF. This rearrangement joins TRBV11-2 to TRBJ2-3; weak D call: TRBD1 (5 bases). V was trimmed by 4 bases and J by 4 bases, leaving 6 bases between them. Germline V gene sequence: CDR1 SGHAT, CDR2 FQNNGV. The CDR3 sequence is 12 residues long.

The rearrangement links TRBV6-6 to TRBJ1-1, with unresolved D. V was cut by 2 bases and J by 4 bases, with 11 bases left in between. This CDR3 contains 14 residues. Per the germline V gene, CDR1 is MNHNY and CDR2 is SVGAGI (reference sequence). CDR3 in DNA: TGTGCCAGCAGTTACGCTGACTCCTCCACTGAAGCTTTCTTT. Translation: CASSYADSSTEAFF.

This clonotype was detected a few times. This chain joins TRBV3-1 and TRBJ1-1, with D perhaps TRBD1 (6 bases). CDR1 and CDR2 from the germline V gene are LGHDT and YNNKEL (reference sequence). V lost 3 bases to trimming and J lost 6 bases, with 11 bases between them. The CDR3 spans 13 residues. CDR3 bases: TGTGCCAGCAGCCAGAAGGGGGGGTCTGAAGCTTTCTTT. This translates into CASSQKGGSEAFF.

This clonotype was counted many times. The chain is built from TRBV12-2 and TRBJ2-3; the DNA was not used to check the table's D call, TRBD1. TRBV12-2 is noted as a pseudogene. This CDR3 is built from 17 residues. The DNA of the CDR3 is TGTGCAAGTCGCTTACTGCCTTGGGACAGGGTAGGAGATACGCAGTATTTT. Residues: CASRLLPWDRVGDTQYF.

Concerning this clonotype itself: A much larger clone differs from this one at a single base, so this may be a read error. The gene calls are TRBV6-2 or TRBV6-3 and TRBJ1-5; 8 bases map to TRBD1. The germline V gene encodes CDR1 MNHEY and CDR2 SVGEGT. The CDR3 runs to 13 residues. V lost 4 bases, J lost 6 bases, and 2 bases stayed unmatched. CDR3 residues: CASSLTGAQPQHF. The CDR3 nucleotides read TGTGCCAGCAGTTTGACAGGGGCTCAGCCCCAGCATTTT.

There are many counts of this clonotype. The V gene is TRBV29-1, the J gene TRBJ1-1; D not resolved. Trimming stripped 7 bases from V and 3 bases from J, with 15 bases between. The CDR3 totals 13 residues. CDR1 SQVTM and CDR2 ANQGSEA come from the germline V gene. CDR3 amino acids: CSALTSADTEAFF. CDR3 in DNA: TGCAGCGCTCTGACAAGCGCCGACACTGAAGCTTTCTTT.

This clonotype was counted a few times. Written as DNA, the CDR3 is TGCGCCAGCAGCCAAGATGGACCCCGAAGGACTGAAGCTTTCTTT. Translated: CASSQDGPRRTEAFF. The V call is TRBV4-3, the J call TRBJ1-1; D call uncertain. CDR1 and CDR2 from the germline V gene are LGHNA and YSLEER. Between the trimmed V and J ends, which lost 0 bases and 5 bases, there was a span of 13 bases. The CDR3 has 15 residues.

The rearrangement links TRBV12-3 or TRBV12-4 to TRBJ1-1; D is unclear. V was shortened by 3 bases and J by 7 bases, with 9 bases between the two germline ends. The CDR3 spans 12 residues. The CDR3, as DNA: TGTGCCAGCAGTTTCGGGAAGTATGAAGCTTTCTTT. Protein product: CASSFGKYEAFF.

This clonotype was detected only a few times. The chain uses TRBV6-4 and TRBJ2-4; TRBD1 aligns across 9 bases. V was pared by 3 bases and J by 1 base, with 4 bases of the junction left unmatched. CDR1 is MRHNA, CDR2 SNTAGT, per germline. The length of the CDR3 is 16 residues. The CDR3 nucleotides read TGTGCCAGCAGTGAGGACAGGGGAATTGCCAAAAACATTCAGTACTTC. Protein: CASSEDRGIAKNIQYF.

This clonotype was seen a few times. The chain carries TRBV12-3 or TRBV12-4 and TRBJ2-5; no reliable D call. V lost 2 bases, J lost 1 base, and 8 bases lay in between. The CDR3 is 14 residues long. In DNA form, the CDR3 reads TGTGCCAGCAGTTTACCCAGGACCCAAGAGACCCAGTACTTC. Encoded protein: CASSLPRTQETQYF.

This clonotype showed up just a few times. As DNA, the CDR3 is TGTGCCACCCAGGACGGGAGCGACCTTCAAGAGACCCAGTACTTC. Its translation is CATQDGSDLQETQYF. The V and J genes are TRBV24-1 and TRBJ2-5, with D possibly being TRBD2 (6 bases). The CDR3 totals 15 residues. CDR1 KGHDR and CDR2 SFDVKD come from the germline V gene. Trimming stripped 9 bases from V and 2 bases from J, with 18 bases between.

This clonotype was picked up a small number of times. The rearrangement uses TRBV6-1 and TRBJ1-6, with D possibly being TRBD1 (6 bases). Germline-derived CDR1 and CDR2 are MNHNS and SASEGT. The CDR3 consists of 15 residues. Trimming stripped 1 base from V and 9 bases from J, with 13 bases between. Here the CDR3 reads CASSEGLQGGSPLHF. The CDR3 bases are TGTGCCAGCAGTGAAGGGCTACAGGGCGGTTCACCCCTCCACTTT.

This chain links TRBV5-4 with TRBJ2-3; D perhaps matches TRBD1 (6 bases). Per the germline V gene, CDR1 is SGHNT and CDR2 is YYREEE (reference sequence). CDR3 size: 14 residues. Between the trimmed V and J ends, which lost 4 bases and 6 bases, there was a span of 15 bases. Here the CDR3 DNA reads TGTGCCAGCAGCCCTCTGGACAGCCGCGATACGCAGTATTTT. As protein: CASSPLDSRDTQYF.